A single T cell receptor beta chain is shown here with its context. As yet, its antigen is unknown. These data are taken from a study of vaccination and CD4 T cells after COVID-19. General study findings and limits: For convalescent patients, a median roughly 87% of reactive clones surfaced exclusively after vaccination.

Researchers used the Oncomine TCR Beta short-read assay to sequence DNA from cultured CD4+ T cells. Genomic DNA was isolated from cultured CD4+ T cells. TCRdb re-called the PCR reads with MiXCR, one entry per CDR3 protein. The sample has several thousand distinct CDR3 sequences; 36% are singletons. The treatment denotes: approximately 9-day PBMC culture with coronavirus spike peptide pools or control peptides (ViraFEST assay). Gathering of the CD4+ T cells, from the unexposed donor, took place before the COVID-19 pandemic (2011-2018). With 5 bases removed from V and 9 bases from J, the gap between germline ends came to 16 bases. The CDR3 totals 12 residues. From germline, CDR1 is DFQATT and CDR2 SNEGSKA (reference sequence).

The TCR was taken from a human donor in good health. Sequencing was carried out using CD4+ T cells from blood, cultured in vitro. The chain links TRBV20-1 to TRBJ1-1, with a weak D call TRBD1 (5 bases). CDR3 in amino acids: CSARGGGVQAFF. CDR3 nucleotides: TGCAGTGCTCGCGGGGGGGGAGTCCAAGCTTTCTTT.